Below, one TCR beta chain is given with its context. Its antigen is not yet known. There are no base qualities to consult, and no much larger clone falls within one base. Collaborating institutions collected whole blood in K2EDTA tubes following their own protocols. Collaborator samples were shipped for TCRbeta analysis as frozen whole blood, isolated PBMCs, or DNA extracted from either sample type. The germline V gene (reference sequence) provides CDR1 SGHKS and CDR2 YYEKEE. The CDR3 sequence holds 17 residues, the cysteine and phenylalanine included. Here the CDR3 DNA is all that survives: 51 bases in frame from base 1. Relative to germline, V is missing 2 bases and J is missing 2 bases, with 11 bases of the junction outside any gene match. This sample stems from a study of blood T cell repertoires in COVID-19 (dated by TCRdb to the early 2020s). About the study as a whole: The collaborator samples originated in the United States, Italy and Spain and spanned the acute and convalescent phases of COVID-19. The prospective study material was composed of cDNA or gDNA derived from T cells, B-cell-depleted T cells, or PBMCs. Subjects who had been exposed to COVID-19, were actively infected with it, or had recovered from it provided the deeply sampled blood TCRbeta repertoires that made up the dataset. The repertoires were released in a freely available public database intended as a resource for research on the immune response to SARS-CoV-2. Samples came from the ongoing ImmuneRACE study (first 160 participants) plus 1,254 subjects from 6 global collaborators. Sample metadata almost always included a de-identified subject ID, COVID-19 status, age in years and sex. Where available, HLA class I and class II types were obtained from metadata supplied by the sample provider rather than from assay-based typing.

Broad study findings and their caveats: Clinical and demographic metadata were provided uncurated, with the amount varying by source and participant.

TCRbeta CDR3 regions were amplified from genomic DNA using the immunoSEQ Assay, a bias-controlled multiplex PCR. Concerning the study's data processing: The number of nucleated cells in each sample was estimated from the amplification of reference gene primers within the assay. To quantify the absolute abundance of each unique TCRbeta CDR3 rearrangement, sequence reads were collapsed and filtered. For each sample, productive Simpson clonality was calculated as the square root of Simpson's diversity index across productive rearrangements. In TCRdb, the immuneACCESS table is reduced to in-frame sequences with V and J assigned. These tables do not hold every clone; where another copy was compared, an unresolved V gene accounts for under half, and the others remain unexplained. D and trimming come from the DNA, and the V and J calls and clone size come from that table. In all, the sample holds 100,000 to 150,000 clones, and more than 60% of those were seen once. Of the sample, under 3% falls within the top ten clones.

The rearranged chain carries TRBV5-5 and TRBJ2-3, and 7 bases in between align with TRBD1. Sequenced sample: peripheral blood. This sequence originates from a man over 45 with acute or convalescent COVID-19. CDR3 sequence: CASSFSGTAMSTDTQYF. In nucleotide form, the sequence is TGTGCCAGCAGCTTTTCCGGGACAGCCATGTCCACAGATACGCAGTATTTT.